This TCR beta chain is from a study of shared clonotypes between healthy human individuals. Across the study: Three plates each covered CD4 naive and memory; CD8 naive two, CD8 memory one.

As concerns this clone: Its antigen remains unidentified.

Per germline, CDR1 SNHLY and CDR2 FYNNEI. Trimming cost V 8 bases and J 4 bases; bases outside gene matches: 7. The CDR3 runs 14 residues. Negatively enriched CD4+ T cells were divided by CD45RA into naive and memory. Overall study results and limits: Rarefaction exposed incomplete sorted-subset sequencing despite large depth.

The data were produced by immunoSEQ multiplex PCR, yet TCRdb's version contains in-frame clones alone and is incomplete. The data contain about 610,000 clones, 97% of them singletons. The sequence came from a woman aged 30 to 39 in good health. The V gene is TRBV2, the J gene TRBJ2-7; 11 nucleotides line up with TRBD2. Sequenced input: naive CD4+ T cells sorted from blood. Subset meaning: CD45RA+ positively selected. The CDR3 is CASDLAGGPYEQYF. The CDR3 region has the DNA TGTGCCAGCGATTTAGCGGGAGGGCCGTACGAGCAGTACTTC.